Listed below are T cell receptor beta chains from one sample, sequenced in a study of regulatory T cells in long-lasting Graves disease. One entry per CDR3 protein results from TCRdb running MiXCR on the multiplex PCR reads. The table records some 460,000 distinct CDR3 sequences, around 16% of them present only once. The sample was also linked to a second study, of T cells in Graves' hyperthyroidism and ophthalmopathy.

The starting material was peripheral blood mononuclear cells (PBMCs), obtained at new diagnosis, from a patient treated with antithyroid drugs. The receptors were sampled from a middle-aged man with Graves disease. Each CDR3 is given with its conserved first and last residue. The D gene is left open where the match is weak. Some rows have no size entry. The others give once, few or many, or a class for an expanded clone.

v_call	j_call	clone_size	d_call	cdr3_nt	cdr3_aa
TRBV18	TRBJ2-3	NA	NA	TGTGCCAGCTCACAAGCAGGGGCTGATACGCAGTATTTT	CASSQAGADTQYF
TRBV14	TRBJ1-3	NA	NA	TGTGCCAGCAGCCAAGATGGAACCGGCCTACGAGGAAACACCATATATTTT	CASSQDGTGLRGNTIYF
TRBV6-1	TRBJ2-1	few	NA	TGTGCCAGCAGTGAAGCGAAAGGGGGAAATGAGCAGTTCTTC	CASSEAKGGNEQFF
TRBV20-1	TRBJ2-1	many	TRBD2	TGCAGTGCTAGAGATCGTAGCGGGAGGGCCCGGGACAATGAGCAGTTCTTC	CSARDRSGRARDNEQFF
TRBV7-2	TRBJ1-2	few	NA	TGTGCCAGCAGTCCCTCGGGTCAATATTATGGCTACACCTTC	CASSPSGQYYGYTF
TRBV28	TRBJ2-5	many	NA	TGTGCCAGCAGACAGTTAACGGGGACCCAGTACTTC	CASRQLTGTQYF
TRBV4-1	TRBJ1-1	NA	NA	TGCGCCAGCAGCCAGGGCGAATCGAACTTGAGGGCTTTCTTT	CASSQGESNLRAFF
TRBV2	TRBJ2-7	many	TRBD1	TGTGCCAGAGCGAAGGACAGGGACGTTGAGCAGTACTTC	CARAKDRDVEQYF
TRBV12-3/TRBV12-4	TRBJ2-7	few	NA	TGTGCCAGCAGGCTCAGGAGCTCCTACGAGCAGTACTTC	CASRLRSSYEQYF
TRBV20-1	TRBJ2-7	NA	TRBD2	TGCAGTGCTAGAGATCGACTAGCGGGAGGATTCAGGACCTACGAGCAGTACTTC	CSARDRLAGGFRTYEQYF
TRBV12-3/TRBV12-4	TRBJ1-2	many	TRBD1	TGTGCCAGCATTAAAGGGGGACAGGGGCATGGCTACACCTTC	CASIKGGQGHGYTF
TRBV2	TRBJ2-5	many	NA	TGTGCCAGCAGTGTTACCCCCGGGGCTAAAGAGACCCAGTACTTC	CASSVTPGAKETQYF
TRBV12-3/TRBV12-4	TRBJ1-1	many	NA	TGTGCCAGCACCTCGGGGGAGGGAGGCACTGAAGCTTTCTTT	CASTSGEGGTEAFF
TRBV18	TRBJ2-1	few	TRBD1	TGTGCCAGCTCACCCCGGGACAGGGTTGCCAATGAGCAGTTCTTC	CASSPRDRVANEQFF
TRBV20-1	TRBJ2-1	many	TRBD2	TGCAGTGCAAGACCGGGACTAGCGGGGAATTACAATGAGCAGTTCTTC	CSARPGLAGNYNEQFF
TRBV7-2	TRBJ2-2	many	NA	TGTGCCAGCAGCTTAGTTTCATCGGGAGTTATCGGGGAGCTGTTTTTT	CASSLVSSGVIGELFF
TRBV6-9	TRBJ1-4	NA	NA	TGTGCCAGCAGTTACACAGCAACTAATGAAAAACTGTTTTTT	CASSYTATNEKLFF
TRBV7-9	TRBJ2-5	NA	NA	TGTGCCAGCAGCGAGTCACAAGGGCCACGGGAGACCCAGTACTTC	CASSESQGPRETQYF
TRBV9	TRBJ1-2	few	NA	TGTGCCAGCAGCGCCGGGACACTGGAGGCTGGCTACACCTTC	CASSAGTLEAGYTF
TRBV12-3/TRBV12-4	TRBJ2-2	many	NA	TGTGCCAGCAGTTTCGGCAGGGCGGCCGGGGAGCTGTTTTTT	CASSFGRAAGELFF
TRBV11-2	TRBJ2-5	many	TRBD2	TGTGCCAGCAGCTTAGGACTAGCGGGAGACGGGACCCAGTACTTC	CASSLGLAGDGTQYF
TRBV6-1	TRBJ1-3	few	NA	TGTGCCAGCAGCCCCGTTGTTGGTCGCGGAAACACCATATATTTT	CASSPVVGRGNTIYF
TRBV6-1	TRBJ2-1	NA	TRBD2	TGTGCCAGCAGAAACCTAGCGGGACATAGACCCGAGCAGTTCTTC	CASRNLAGHRPEQFF
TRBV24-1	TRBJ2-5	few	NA	TGTGCCACCAGTGATGGGGGTTTGGGTGGAGAGACCCAGTACTTC	CATSDGGLGGETQYF
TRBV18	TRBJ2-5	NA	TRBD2	TGTGCCAGCTCACCGACGGCGGGAGGGCCGGAGACCCAGTACTTC	CASSPTAGGPETQYF
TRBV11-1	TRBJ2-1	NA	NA	TGTGCCAGCAGAGGAGGAGGGGCCCGCCTGTCTCTCGCTCTCTACAATGAGCAGTTCTTC	CASRGGGARLSLALYNEQFF
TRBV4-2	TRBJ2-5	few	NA	TGTGCCAGCAGCCCCGGACTCGGGAGCGGGGAGACCCAGTACTTC	CASSPGLGSGETQYF
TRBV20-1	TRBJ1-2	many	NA	TGCAGTGCTAGAGATCTACGGGGCAAATATGGCTACACCTTC	CSARDLRGKYGYTF
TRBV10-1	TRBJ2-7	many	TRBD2	TGCGCCCTTTTCCTCGCTAGCGGAAGGGACGAGCAGTACTTC	CALFLASGRDEQYF
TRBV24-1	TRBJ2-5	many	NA	TGTGCCACCCGGGGACTTTACAGGGGGGGAGAGACCCAGTACTTC	CATRGLYRGGETQYF
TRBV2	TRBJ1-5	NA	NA	TGTGCCAGCATGACGGGGGTGAATCAGCCCCAGCATTTT	CASMTGVNQPQHF
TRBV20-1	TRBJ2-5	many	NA	TGCAGTGCTATCCTTCGCGGATGGCAAGAGACCCAGTACTTC	CSAILRGWQETQYF
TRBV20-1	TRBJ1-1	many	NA	TGCAGTGCTAGAACCACGGGACACCTAATGAACACTGAAGCTTTCTTT	CSARTTGHLMNTEAFF
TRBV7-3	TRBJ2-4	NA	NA	TGTGCCAGCAGCTTATGGACCGAGGGTATTTGCATTCAGTACTTC	CASSLWTEGICIQYF
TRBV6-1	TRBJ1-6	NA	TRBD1	TGTGCCAGCAGAGGGGAACAGGGGGCGTATAATTCACCCCTCCACTTT	CASRGEQGAYNSPLHF
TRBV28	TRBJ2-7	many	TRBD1	TGTGCCAGCAGCTACGCCCGATTCGGACAGGGTCGGTCCTACGAGCAGTACTTC	CASSYARFGQGRSYEQYF
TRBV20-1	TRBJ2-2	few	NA	TGCAGTGCTAGACGGGTGTTCGGGACCCACCGGGAGCTGTTTTTT	CSARRVFGTHRELFF
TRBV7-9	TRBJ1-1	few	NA	TGTGCCAGCAGCCTGACAGGACCCACTGAAGCTTTCTTT	CASSLTGPTEAFF
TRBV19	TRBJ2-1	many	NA	TGTGCCAGTAGTATCGAGACAGTCCTACCCTACAATGAGCAGTTCTTC	CASSIETVLPYNEQFF
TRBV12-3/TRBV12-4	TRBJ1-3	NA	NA	TGTGCCATCCCTACCCCCCTGACAGGCGACTCTGGAAACACCATATATTTT	CAIPTPLTGDSGNTIYF
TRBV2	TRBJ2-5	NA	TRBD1	TGTGCCAGCAGAATGGGACAGGGAGGTACCGAGACCCAGTACTTC	CASRMGQGGTETQYF
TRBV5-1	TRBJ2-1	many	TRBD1	TGCGCCAGCAGCCAAGGGACAGGCTCGAACAATGAGCAGTTCTTC	CASSQGTGSNNEQFF
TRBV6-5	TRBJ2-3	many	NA	TGTGCCAGCAGTTACCGGGGTCGGGGAGATACGCAGTATTTT	CASSYRGRGDTQYF
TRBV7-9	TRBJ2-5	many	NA	TGTGCCAGCAGCCCCTGGCAAGAGACCCAGTACTTC	CASSPWQETQYF
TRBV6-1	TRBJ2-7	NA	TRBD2	TGTGCCGCAGCCCCAGGAGCGGGAGGCTACGAGCAGTACTTC	CAAAPGAGGYEQYF
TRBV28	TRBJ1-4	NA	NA	TGTGCCAGCAGTTACCGTCCTGAAAAACTGTTTTTT	CASSYRPEKLFF
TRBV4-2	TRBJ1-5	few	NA	TGTGCCAGCAGCCAAGAGGGCGGCAGCCTCAATCAGCCCCAGCATTTT	CASSQEGGSLNQPQHF